A selection of T cell receptor beta chains follows, all from one sample in a study of shared clonotypes between healthy human individuals. Clones were read by immunoSEQ multiplex PCR, and TCRdb kept only the in-frame ones, dropping some. The sample lists approximately 2.3 million clones; about 92% were seen once. The sequenced sample consisted of naive CD4+ T cells from PBMCs. The receptor set was obtained from a man aged 18 to 30 in good health. Some clones in this sample may be carry-over from other donors' samples. Both conserved end residues are part of each CDR3. D genes are given only for firm matches. The size of a clone is reported for some rows only, either as once, few or many, or as a class for expanded clones.

TRBV28,.,.,TRBJ2-7,TGTGCCAGCAGTTTACCCAGGGCCTACGAGCAGTACTTC,CASSLPRAYEQYF
TRBV6-1,TRBD2,.,TRBJ2-3,TGTGCCAGCAGTGAGCTAGCGGGAACAGATACGCAGTATTTT,CASSELAGTDTQYF
TRBV5-1,TRBD1,once,TRBJ2-6,TGCGCCAGTAAGAGCTCAGGGGGCGAGGCCAACGTCCTGACTTTC,CASKSSGGEANVLTF
TRBV27,.,once,TRBJ2-5,TGTGCCAGCAGTTTTGGGCAGACCCAGTACTTC,CASSFGQTQYF
TRBV7-6,.,.,TRBJ2-3,TGTGCCAGCAGCCGAATCGGCGGTGGGACAGATACGCAGTATTTT,CASSRIGGGTDTQYF
TRBV15,.,.,TRBJ2-5,TGTGCCACCAGCAGACCCCAACAGGTGGAGACCCAGTACTTC,CATSRPQQVETQYF
TRBV2,.,.,TRBJ2-7,TGTGCCAGCAGTGAAGCGAGCAGGGCCGCCTACGAGCAGTACTTC,CASSEASRAAYEQYF
TRBV27,.,.,TRBJ2-5,TGTGCCAGCAGTTTAGGTGGAAACCAAGAGACCCAGTACTTC,CASSLGGNQETQYF
TRBV29-1,.,once,TRBJ2-7,TGCAGCCCCTCAGACGAGCAGTACTTC,CSPSDEQYF
TRBV7-2,.,.,TRBJ2-2,TGTGCCAGCAGAGTGTACAGGAACACCGGGGAGCTGTTTTTT,CASRVYRNTGELFF
TRBV4-1,.,once,TRBJ2-2,TGCGCCAGCAGCCAAGGGTCTAGCTCTTCGACCGGGGAGCTGTTTTTT,CASSQGSSSSTGELFF
TRBV28,.,.,TRBJ2-2,TGTGCCAGCAGAACCCGCACCGGGGAGCTGTTTTTT,CASRTRTGELFF
TRBV19,TRBD1,.,TRBJ2-7,TGTGCCAGTAGTGCTCCGGGACAGGGTGTCTACGAGCAGTACTTC,CASSAPGQGVYEQYF
TRBV15,.,.,TRBJ1-4,TGTGCCACCAGCAGAGGGGTGGCAACTAATGAAAAACTGTTTTTT,CATSRGVATNEKLFF
TRBV1,.,.,TRBJ1-3,TGCACCAGCAGCCAAGGCGGGACGCCCTACTCTGGAAACACCATATATTTT,CTSSQGGTPYSGNTIYF
TRBV6-1,.,.,TRBJ1-5,TGTGCCAGCAGTGATACGCAGAGATATAGCAATCAGCCCCAGCATTTT,CASSDTQRYSNQPQHF
TRBV28,.,.,TRBJ2-5,TGTGCCAGCAGTTTCGGAGCAGGACCGCAAGAGACCCAGTACTTC,CASSFGAGPQETQYF
TRBV7-8,.,.,TRBJ2-1,TGTGCCAGCAGCCCAGGTAGACTAGTCTACAATGAGCAGTTCTTC,CASSPGRLVYNEQFF
TRBV7-2,TRBD2,.,TRBJ2-3,TGTGCCAGCAGCCCCCCCCGGAGCGGGGACACGCAGTATTTT,CASSPPRSGDTQYF
TRBV27,.,.,TRBJ2-3,TGTGCCAGCAGTTTAAAGGGAAGCACAGATACGCAGTATTTT,CASSLKGSTDTQYF
TRBV5-1,.,few,TRBJ2-6,TGCGCCAGCAGTTTACTCCCGGACGGGCCGGCGGGGGCCAACGTCCTGACTTTC,CASSLLPDGPAGANVLTF
TRBV6-1,.,few,TRBJ1-1,TGTGCCAGCAGTGTAGGGGTGGGCACTGAAGCTTTCTTT,CASSVGVGTEAFF
TRBV9,.,few,TRBJ2-2,TGTGCCAGCAGCGTAGGAACGAACACCGGGGAGCTGTTTTTT,CASSVGTNTGELFF
TRBV4-2,TRBD2,.,TRBJ2-1,TGTGCCAGCAGCCAAGGAAGCGGGAGTCGTAATGAGCAGTTCTTC,CASSQGSGSRNEQFF
TRBV11-2,.,.,TRBJ1-1,TGTGCCAGCAGCTTAGCGGGTGGCGCAGGGTCTGAAGCTTTCTTT,CASSLAGGAGSEAFF
TRBV2,TRBD2,.,TRBJ2-1,TGTGCCAGCACCTCACTAGGGGTGGCCAGGACTAGCGGACTAAATGAGCAGTTCTTC,CASTSLGVARTSGLNEQFF
TRBV7-9,.,.,TRBJ2-6,TGTGCCAGCAGCACCCGATGGGGCGGCTCTGGGGCCAACGTCCTGACTTTC,CASSTRWGGSGANVLTF
TRBV30,TRBD2,.,TRBJ2-3,TGTGCCTGGAGTGTACTAGCGGGAGCCCCAGATACGCAGTATTTT,CAWSVLAGAPDTQYF
TRBV4-3,.,once,TRBJ1-2,TGCGCCAGCAGCCAAGGAATAGGACAGAACTATGGCTACACCTTC,CASSQGIGQNYGYTF
TRBV7-3,.,.,TRBJ2-7,TGTGCCAGCAGCCCCGGACCGGGGAGCTACGAGCAGTACTTC,CASSPGPGSYEQYF
TRBV6-1,TRBD2,.,TRBJ2-2,TGTGCCAGCAGGGCGCGGGAGGGGATCTCCGGGGAGCTGTTTTTT,CASRAREGISGELFF
TRBV11-2,.,.,TRBJ2-3,TGTGCCAGCAGCTCACCCGGGGGAGGCACAGATACGCAGTATTTT,CASSSPGGGTDTQYF
TRBV18,.,.,TRBJ1-1,TGTGCCAGCTCACCAGGGCCTTCGGACACTGAAGCTTTCTTT,CASSPGPSDTEAFF
TRBV7-3,.,once,TRBJ2-3,TGTGCCAGCAGCTTATCCCCCGGGAGTCAGACAGATACGCAGTATTTT,CASSLSPGSQTDTQYF
TRBV5-1,TRBD2,.,TRBJ2-2,TGCGCCAGCAGCGGGGGACTAGCGGGACCAAGCGGGGAGCTGTTTTTT,CASSGGLAGPSGELFF
TRBV5-1,TRBD1,.,TRBJ2-5,TGCGCCAGCAGCTGGGACAGTCCACAAGAGACCCAGTACTTC,CASSWDSPQETQYF
TRBV5-1,.,.,TRBJ1-2,TGCGCCAGCAGCTTGGGGGGGACCTATGGCTACACCTTC,CASSLGGTYGYTF
TRBV29-1,.,.,TRBJ2-4,TGCAGCGTTGGAGTGGGTCACGGTGGCGGGGACATTCAGTACTTC,CSVGVGHGGGDIQYF
TRBV18,TRBD1,once,TRBJ2-3,TGTGCCAGCTCACCACTGTTGACAGGGGGAAGCACAGATACGCAGTATTTT,CASSPLLTGGSTDTQYF
TRBV28,.,.,TRBJ2-5,TGTGCCAGCAGTTCCGGCCGAGGGGAAGAGACCCAGTACTTC,CASSSGRGEETQYF
TRBV25-1,.,.,TRBJ2-3,TGTGCCAGCAGTCCAGCAGATACGCAGTATTTT,CASSPADTQYF
TRBV12-2,.,once,TRBJ2-7,TGTGCAAGTCGCTTGCTTTACGAGCAGTACTTC,CASRLLYEQYF
TRBV28,.,.,TRBJ2-7,TGTGCCAGCAGTTTAATTTACAGGAACGAGCAGTACTTC,CASSLIYRNEQYF
TRBV29-1,.,.,TRBJ2-7,TGCAGCGTTGCGGACAACTACGAGCAGTACTTC,CSVADNYEQYF
TRBV5-5,.,.,TRBJ1-5,TGTGCCAGCAGCTTTGGTGCGGGTCAGCCCCAGCATTTT,CASSFGAGQPQHF